There are many counts of the clone carrying this T cell receptor (beta chain). MiXCR, applied by TCRdb to the 5' RACE reads, yields one record per CDR3 protein. In the table there are about 48,000 distinct CDR3 sequences, about 5.3% of which are singletons. The record originates from a study of early T cells in non-severe SARS-CoV-2 infection. Germline-derived CDR1 and CDR2 are SGDLS and YYNGEE. Losses at the gene ends were 4 bases for V and 12 bases for J; bases not matched to a gene: 13. The CDR3 is 16 amino acids. This receptor was taken from an adult who was a healthcare worker with PCR-confirmed SARS-CoV-2 infection or an uninfected control (not recorded which). J is TRBJ2-1 and V is TRBV9; 13 bases agree with TRBD2. The specimen was whole blood, collected at baseline. The CDR3 bases are TGTGCCAGCAGCCCGTTCCACCGAGGGACTAGCGGGATGCAGTTCTTC. It yields the protein CASSPFHRGTSGMQFF.